These 14 T cell receptor beta chains were all obtained from the same sample, sequenced in a study of cytomegalovirus exposure and HLA in healthy donors. PCR amplification relied on 60 Vbeta primers (plus 13 Jbeta primers). Repertoires were generated with immunoSEQ multiplex PCR, while TCRdb's copy carries only in-frame clones and drops some. The sample gives some 150,000 clones, 79% of which show up once; roughly 2% is in the top ten. Sequenced material: PBMCs. The origin of the receptors is a man between 40 and 49 years old in good health and CMV-seronegative.

The chain couples TRBV5-6 to TRBJ2-5; D not certain. V was cut by 0 bases and J by 5 bases, with 8 bases left in between. The CDR3 is 13 residues long. Germline CDR1 reads SGHDT; CDR2 reads YYEEEE. The CDR3 nucleotides read TGTGCCAGCAGCTTGGCCTCTTTCGAGACCCAGTACTTC. It yields the protein CASSLASFETQYF. Combining the CDR3 with reference TRBV5-6 and TRBJ2-5 gives the whole variable domain DAGVTQSPTHLIKTRGQQVTLRCSPKSGHDTVSWYQQALGQGPQFIFQYYEEEERQRGNFPDRFSGHQFPNYSSELNVNALLLGDSALYLCASSLASFETQYFGPGTRLLVL.

This clone was seen more than once but under ten times. This rearrangement joins TRBV29-1 to TRBJ2-7; 9 nucleotides match TRBD1. There are 14 residues in the CDR3. The ends lost 1 base at V and 5 bases at J; junction bases unmatched: 6. Germline V gives CDR1 SQVTM, CDR2 ANQGSEA. CDR3 DNA: TGCAGCGTTGAAGGCCCGGGACAGGGTAACGAGCAGTACTTC. It specifies CSVEGPGQGNEQYF.

This clone was counted between two and nine times. The chain couples TRBV6-5 to TRBJ2-2, with TRBD2 matching 9 bases. The CDR3 has 15 amino acids. CDR1 and CDR2 (germline): MNHEY, SVGAGI. Unmatched junction bases numbered 9, after V lost 8 bases and J lost 5 bases. This chain's CDR3 is CASSQAGGGTGELFF. The CDR3 bases are TGTGCCAGCTCCCAAGCGGGAGGAGGGACCGGGGAGCTGTTTTTT.

The chain carries TRBV7-2 and TRBJ2-1; D might be TRBD1 (6 bases). This CDR3 spans 16 amino acids. Trimming took 2 bases from V and 8 from J, leaving 19 bases between them. CDR1 and CDR2 from the germline V gene are SGHTA and FQGNSA. For the CDR3, the DNA is TGTGCCAGCAGCTTACGATTGGGGCAGGGGTTGTATGAGCAGTTCTTC. Translation gives CASSLRLGQGLYEQFF.

The chain is built from TRBV7-8 and TRBJ2-3; 15 bases align to TRBD2. The germline CDR1 and CDR2 sequences are SGHVS and FQNEAQ. V lost 2 bases and J lost 4; bases outside the gene matches: 16. The CDR3 has 21 amino acids. CDR3 residues: CASSLRESGTSGRRRADTQYF. In DNA, the CDR3 is TGTGCCAGCAGCTTAAGGGAGTCCGGGACTAGCGGGAGGAGGAGAGCAGATACGCAGTATTTT.

The chain is built from TRBV6-1 and TRBJ2-2, with TRBD1 identical over 9 bases. CDR1 and CDR2 (germline): MNHNS, SASEGT. The CDR3 contains 14 residues. Trimming at V came to 8 bases and at J to 7 bases, leaving 8 bases not matched to a gene. The CDR3 spells CASGRDRVIGELFF. The CDR3 coding sequence is TGTGCCAGCGGCCGGGACAGGGTCATCGGGGAGCTGTTTTTT.

The chain couples TRBV28 to TRBJ2-1; 12 nucleotides agree with TRBD2. Trimming removed 2 bases from V and 0 bases from J; junction bases left unmatched: 5. The CDR3 has 18 amino acids. Germline assignment: CDR1 MDHEN and CDR2 SYDVKM. The chain's CDR3 is CASSLGASGRASYNEQFF. CDR3 coding DNA: TGTGCCAGCAGTTTAGGGGCTAGCGGGAGGGCCTCCTACAATGAGCAGTTCTTC.

The chain joins TRBV5-4 to TRBJ2-2; perhaps TRBD1 as D (6 bases). V was pared by 0 bases and J by 6 bases, with 18 bases between. In germline, CDR1 is SGHNT, CDR2 YYREEE (reference sequence). The CDR3 totals 17 residues. Here the CDR3 reads CASSLVGGSGAAGELFF. In DNA, the CDR3 is TGTGCCAGCAGCTTGGTAGGGGGATCAGGGGCGGCCGGGGAGCTGTTTTTT.

This chain uses TRBV19 with TRBJ1-5; 9 bases map to TRBD1. Germline assignment: CDR1 LNHDA and CDR2 SQIVND (reference sequence). The CDR3 covers 17 residues. The junction had 17 bases not matched to a gene; V was cut back by 8 bases and J by 6 bases. CDR3: CASLKRVGQGLGQPQHF. In DNA form, the CDR3 reads TGTGCCAGTCTGAAACGAGTAGGACAGGGGTTAGGTCAGCCCCAGCATTTT.

The V and J genes are TRBV6-6 and TRBJ2-3, with D possibly TRBD2 on 6 matching bases. Deletions cut 5 bases from V and 9 bases from J, with 9 bases between. There are 11 residues in the CDR3. Germline loops: CDR1 MNHNY, CDR2 SVGAGI (reference sequence). The CDR3 sequence is CASSRLETQYF. Written as DNA, the CDR3 is TGTGCCAGCAGTCGACTAGAAACGCAGTATTTT.

This sequence joins TRBV9 and TRBJ2-5, with a possible D match to TRBD1 (5 bases). CDR3 length: 16 residues. The germline gives CDR1 SGDLS, CDR2 YYNGEE. Trimming left V 0 bases short and J 2 bases short, with 14 bases between. This chain's CDR3 is CASSVEGPGMQETQYF. In DNA, the CDR3 is TGTGCCAGCAGCGTAGAAGGGCCAGGGATGCAAGAGACCCAGTACTTC.

This CDR3 reads CASQRGKTYEQYF. The DNA of the CDR3 is TGTGCCAGCCAGCGGGGTAAAACCTACGAGCAGTACTTC. The chain links TRBV6-6 to TRBJ2-7, with TRBD2 identical over 7 bases. CDR3 length: 13 residues. J lost 2 bases, V lost 8 bases, and 6 bases had no gene match. Germline V gene data show CDR1 as MNHNY and CDR2 as SVGAGI (reference sequence).

The chain employs TRBV14 and TRBJ1-5; D is uncertain. The V gene lost 1 base and the J gene lost 9 bases, with 19 bases spanning the gap. The CDR3 is 16 amino acids. Germline V CDR1 and CDR2: SGHDN, FVKESK. CDR3 nucleotide sequence: TGTGCCAGCAGCCAAGTGGGAGGCTCGAATCTGCCGCCCCAGCATTTT. Its protein is CASSQVGGSNLPPQHF.

The V call is TRBV5-1, the J call TRBJ1-6, with TRBD1 matching 7 bases. V trimming: 4 bases; J trimming: 4 bases; junction bases outside the gene matches: 8. The CDR3 is 16 residues long. Germline loops: CDR1 SGHRS, CDR2 YFSETQ. The CDR3 protein is CASSEALTGYNSPLHF. In DNA form, the CDR3 reads TGCGCCAGCAGCGAAGCCCTGACAGGGTATAATTCACCCCTCCACTTT.